This T cell receptor beta chain was observed in a study of shared clonotypes between healthy human individuals. Study results and caveats: Only blood underwent sampling, and tissue repertoires likely differ.

The ends were cut back, 6 bases at V and 7 bases at J, with 12 bases in the middle. The CDR3 covers 13 residues. Germline lookup yields CDR1 SEHNR and CDR2 FQNEAQ (reference sequence). From CD4+ cells came CD45RA+ naive and CD45RA-negative memory subsets. Deep was the level at which the assay was run. Every immunoSEQ plate was one replicate of a subset's evenly spread DNA. Using immunoSEQ multiplex PCR, the repertoire was profiled, and TCRdb retains in-frame clones only, with some absent. The table lists 2,500,000 or so clones, just over 90% of them singletons, with more than 0.12% in the top ten. This clone has a single count. Its target is unknown.

This receptor was identified in a young man in good health. The J gene is TRBJ2-2, the V gene TRBV7-9; D possibly corresponds to TRBD1 (6 bases). The sequenced sample was naive CD4+ T cells sorted from blood. Regarding subset: CD45RA+ positively selected. CDR3 sequence: CASSSTGNGELFF. Written as DNA, the CDR3 is TGTGCCAGCAGTTCCACAGGGAACGGGGAGCTGTTTTTT.